A selection of T cell receptor beta chains follows, all from one sample in a study of cytomegalovirus exposure and HLA in healthy donors. Assay used: immunoSEQ multiplex PCR; TCRdb lists only in-frame clones, some missing. The table has some 150,000 clones, about 85% seen once; the top ten hold 2% to 2.5%. The sequencing input was PBMCs. These TCRs come from a woman aged 18-29 years in good health and CMV-seronegative. CDR3s include the opening cysteine and the closing phenylalanine or tryptophan. D genes are given only for firm matches. Rows may omit the clone size; those that give it use once, few, many or a size class.

CDR3 protein: CASSDSGGNNGYTF; CDR3 DNA: TGTGCCAGCAGTGACTCAGGCGGAAACAATGGCTACACCTTC; V gene: TRBV6-4; clone size: .; CDR3 length: 14; J gene: TRBJ1-2; D gene: .
CDR3 protein: CASSENNEQFF; CDR3 DNA: TGTGCCAGCAGCGAGAACAATGAGCAGTTCTTC; V gene: TRBV7-3; clone size: .; CDR3 length: 11; J gene: TRBJ2-1; D gene: .
CDR3 protein: CASSQVLNTGELFF; CDR3 DNA: TGTGCCAGCAGCCAAGTCTTGAACACCGGGGAGCTGTTTTTT; V gene: TRBV14; clone size: .; CDR3 length: 14; J gene: TRBJ2-2; D gene: .
CDR3 protein: CASTLGRAYGSNQPQHF; CDR3 DNA: TGTGCCAGCACCCTGGGCAGGGCCTATGGTAGCAATCAGCCCCAGCATTTT; V gene: TRBV28; clone size: .; CDR3 length: 17; J gene: TRBJ1-5; D gene: .
CDR3 protein: CASSRGSNQPQHF; CDR3 DNA: TGTGCCAGCAGTCGGGGGTCAAATCAGCCCCAGCATTTT; V gene: TRBV6-5; clone size: .; CDR3 length: 13; J gene: TRBJ1-5; D gene: .
CDR3 protein: CASSNQGARETQYF; CDR3 DNA: TGTGCCAGCAGCAACCAGGGGGCTCGGGAGACCCAGTACTTC; V gene: TRBV5-4; clone size: .; CDR3 length: 14; J gene: TRBJ2-5; D gene: TRBD1
CDR3 protein: CASSAGTGGLGPQHF; CDR3 DNA: TGTGCCAGCAGCGCCGGGACAGGGGGCCTGGGGCCCCAGCATTTT; V gene: TRBV2; clone size: once; CDR3 length: 15; J gene: TRBJ1-5; D gene: TRBD1
CDR3 protein: CASSGVAGRDTQYF; CDR3 DNA: TGTGCCAGCAGTGGGGTAGCAGGGCGGGATACGCAGTATTTT; V gene: TRBV6-1; clone size: .; CDR3 length: 14; J gene: TRBJ2-3; D gene: .
CDR3 protein: CASLTERGGDPDTQYF; CDR3 DNA: TGCGCCAGCCTTACTGAGCGGGGGGGCGACCCAGATACGCAGTATTTT; V gene: TRBV10-2; clone size: .; CDR3 length: 16; J gene: TRBJ2-3; D gene: TRBD2
CDR3 protein: CASSVTGGNSPLHF; CDR3 DNA: TGTGCCAGCAGCGTGACAGGGGGGAATTCACCCCTCCACTTT; V gene: TRBV9; clone size: .; CDR3 length: 14; J gene: TRBJ1-6; D gene: TRBD1
CDR3 protein: CASSLWGVVTNTGELFF; CDR3 DNA: TGTGCCAGCAGCTTATGGGGGGTTGTAACCAACACCGGGGAGCTGTTTTTT; V gene: TRBV13; clone size: .; CDR3 length: 17; J gene: TRBJ2-2; D gene: .
CDR3 protein: CASSLAQTMNTEAFF; CDR3 DNA: TGCGCCAGCAGCTTGGCACAAACGATGAACACTGAAGCTTTCTTT; V gene: TRBV5-1; clone size: .; CDR3 length: 15; J gene: TRBJ1-1; D gene: .
CDR3 protein: CASRLPGLANAGELFF; CDR3 DNA: TGCGCCAGCAGGCTACCGGGACTCGCCAACGCCGGGGAGCTGTTTTTT; V gene: TRBV5-1; clone size: .; CDR3 length: 16; J gene: TRBJ2-2; D gene: .
CDR3 protein: CASSNDRGRPYEQYF; CDR3 DNA: TGTGCCAGCAGTAATGACAGGGGGCGCCCCTACGAGCAGTACTTC; V gene: TRBV27; clone size: .; CDR3 length: 15; J gene: TRBJ2-7; D gene: TRBD1
CDR3 protein: CASSLLPSPGQETQYF; CDR3 DNA: TGTGCCAGCAGTTTACTTCCCTCCCCAGGGCAAGAGACCCAGTACTTC; V gene: TRBV28; clone size: .; CDR3 length: 16; J gene: TRBJ2-5; D gene: .
CDR3 protein: CASSASPILDGYTF; CDR3 DNA: TGTGCCAGTAGTGCCTCCCCTATCCTTGATGGCTACACCTTC; V gene: TRBV19; clone size: .; CDR3 length: 14; J gene: TRBJ1-2; D gene: .
CDR3 protein: CASSLVAGYEQYF; CDR3 DNA: TGTGCCAGCAGCTTGGTGGCAGGCTACGAGCAGTACTTC; V gene: TRBV5-6; clone size: .; CDR3 length: 13; J gene: TRBJ2-7; D gene: .
CDR3 protein: CASSLSTGTSGVGETQYF; CDR3 DNA: TGCGCCAGCAGCCTTAGCACCGGGACTAGCGGGGTCGGAGAGACCCAGTACTTC; V gene: TRBV4-1; clone size: .; CDR3 length: 18; J gene: TRBJ2-5; D gene: TRBD2
CDR3 protein: CASSQERLAGVDTQYF; CDR3 DNA: TGCGCCAGCAGCCAAGAGCGACTAGCGGGGGTAGATACGCAGTATTTT; V gene: TRBV4-3; clone size: .; CDR3 length: 16; J gene: TRBJ2-3; D gene: TRBD2
CDR3 protein: CASSETGNEAFF; CDR3 DNA: TGTGCCAGCAGCGAAACAGGGAATGAGGCTTTCTTT; V gene: TRBV2; clone size: .; CDR3 length: 12; J gene: TRBJ1-1; D gene: .
CDR3 protein: CASTLLSNTEAFF; CDR3 DNA: TGTGCCAGCACCCTACTGTCTAACACTGAAGCTTTCTTT; V gene: TRBV7-6; clone size: .; CDR3 length: 13; J gene: TRBJ1-1; D gene: .
CDR3 protein: CAISEMTGGEDTQYF; CDR3 DNA: TGTGCCATCAGTGAGATGACAGGGGGCGAGGATACGCAGTATTTT; V gene: TRBV10-3; clone size: .; CDR3 length: 15; J gene: TRBJ2-3; D gene: TRBD1
CDR3 protein: CAWSRSSSYEQYF; CDR3 DNA: TGTGCCTGGTCCCGGAGCAGCTCCTACGAGCAGTACTTC; V gene: TRBV30; clone size: .; CDR3 length: 13; J gene: TRBJ2-7; D gene: .
CDR3 protein: CASSLGTGEKLFF; CDR3 DNA: TGTGCCAGCAGTTTAGGGACAGGGGAAAAACTGTTTTTT; V gene: TRBV28; clone size: once; CDR3 length: 13; J gene: TRBJ1-4; D gene: TRBD1
CDR3 protein: CASSLVLEGYGYTF; CDR3 DNA: TGTGCCAGCAGCTTAGTCTTGGAGGGCTATGGCTACACCTTC; V gene: TRBV7-9; clone size: many; CDR3 length: 14; J gene: TRBJ1-2; D gene: .
CDR3 protein: CASSYRTSGSLVEQFF; CDR3 DNA: TGTGCCAGCAGCTACCGGACTAGCGGGAGTTTGGTTGAGCAGTTCTTC; V gene: TRBV7-9; clone size: once; CDR3 length: 16; J gene: TRBJ2-1; D gene: TRBD2
CDR3 protein: CASSVGGTSYEQYF; CDR3 DNA: TGTGCCAGCAGTGTCGGGGGAACTTCCTACGAGCAGTACTTC; V gene: TRBV2; clone size: once; CDR3 length: 14; J gene: TRBJ2-7; D gene: .